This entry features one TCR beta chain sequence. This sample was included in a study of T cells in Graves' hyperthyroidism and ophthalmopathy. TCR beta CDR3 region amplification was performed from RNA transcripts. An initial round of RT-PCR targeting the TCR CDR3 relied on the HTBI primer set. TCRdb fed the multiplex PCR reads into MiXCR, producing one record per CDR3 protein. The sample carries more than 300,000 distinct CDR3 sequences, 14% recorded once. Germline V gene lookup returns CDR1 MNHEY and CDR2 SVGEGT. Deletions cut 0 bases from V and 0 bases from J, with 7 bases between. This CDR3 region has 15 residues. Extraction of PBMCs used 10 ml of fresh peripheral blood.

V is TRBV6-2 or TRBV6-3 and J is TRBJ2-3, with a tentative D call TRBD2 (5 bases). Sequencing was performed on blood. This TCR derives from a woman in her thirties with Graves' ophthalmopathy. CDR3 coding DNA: TGTGCCAGCAGTTACTCGGACTTAAGCACAGATACGCAGTATTTT. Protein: CASSYSDLSTDTQYF.